The 15 T cell receptor beta chains listed next were all sequenced from one sample in a study of long-term antiretroviral therapy in people with HIV. Survey level was the resolution at which the v3.0 immunoSEQ assay ran. The method was immunoSEQ multiplex PCR; TCRdb's version includes in-frame clones alone and lacks a portion of them. Of under 20,000 clones in the sample, approximately 80% were seen once. This sample comprised unsorted PBMCs, obtained 0.5 years before starting antiretroviral therapy. Receptor source: a man aged 18 to 29 with HIV.

The chain carries TRBV4-3 and TRBJ2-7; D gene unclear. The V end lost 0 bases, the J end lost 4 bases, and 7 bases lay between the germline ends. Germline V gene sequence: CDR1 LGHNA, CDR2 YSLEER. The length of the CDR3 is 13 residues. Here the CDR3 reads CASSQDRWYEQYF. The CDR3 nucleotides read TGCGCCAGCAGCCAAGATCGATGGTACGAGCAGTACTTC.

This clone is medium-sized within its sample. The rearrangement uses TRBV28 and TRBJ1-5; unclear D gene. The CDR3 extends over 15 amino acids. The V gene's germline CDR1 is MDHEN and CDR2 SYDVKM. Trimming took 2 bases from V and 3 from J, leaving 11 bases between them. Here the CDR3 DNA reads TGTGCCAGCAGTTTAATAGTTGCTACCAATCAGCCCCAGCATTTT. It codes for CASSLIVATNQPQHF. The full variable domain, completed using reference TRBV28 and TRBJ1-5, is DVKVTQSSRYLVKRTGEKVFLECVQDMDHENMFWYRQDPGLGLRLIYFSYDVKMKEKGDIPEGYSVSREKKERFSLILESASTNQTSMYLCASSLIVATNQPQHFGDGTRLSIL.

The chain recombines TRBV11-2 with TRBJ2-3; the D gene is possibly TRBD2 (6 bases). Trimming removed 1 base from V and 4 bases from J, with 18 bases in between. The germline CDR1 and CDR2 sequences are SGHAT and FQNNGV. There are 17 residues in the CDR3. The DNA of the CDR3 is TGTGCCAGCAGCTTAGGGTACATAGCGGAGGCTGCAGATACGCAGTATTTT. This gives the protein CASSLGYIAEAADTQYF.

This clone is large within its sample. The chain couples TRBV9 to TRBJ1-1; D might be TRBD1 (6 bases). This CDR3 contains 15 residues. V shed 3 bases and J shed 1 base, with 13 bases lying between them. Germline V gives CDR1 SGDLS, CDR2 YYNGEE. The CDR3 bases are TGTGCCAGCAGCGCCCACGCGACAGGGAACACTGAAGCTTTCTTT. Protein sequence: CASSAHATGNTEAFF.

The J gene is TRBJ2-3, the V gene TRBV7-6; 13 bases map to TRBD2. This CDR3 spans 16 amino acids. V was pared by 5 bases and J by 2 bases, with 4 bases of the junction left unmatched. CDR1 and CDR2 from the germline V gene are SGHVS and FNYEAQ. CDR3 sequence (DNA): TGTGCCAGCAGCCTCACTAGCGGGAGGGCCACAGATACGCAGTATTTT. As protein: CASSLTSGRATDTQYF.

Worth noting for this clone: This CDR3 is also generated by other DNA sequences in the sample. This rearrangement joins TRBV5-1 to TRBJ2-1; 9 positions match TRBD2. This CDR3 has 15 residues. V lost 7 bases, J lost 3 bases, and 8 bases stayed unmatched. Germline V CDR1 and CDR2: SGHRS, YFSETQ. The CDR3 region is CASSSGTSLYNEQFF. In nucleotides, the CDR3 is TGCGCCAGCTCCTCCGGGACTAGCCTCTACAATGAGCAGTTCTTC.

The chain carries TRBV6-6 and TRBJ1-5; 8 bases are shared with TRBD1. J was trimmed by 3 bases and V by 4 bases; bases with no gene match: 5. The CDR3 length is 15 residues. Germline CDR1 MNHNY, CDR2 SVGAGI (reference sequence). For the CDR3, the DNA is TGTGCCAGCAGTTCTCCGGACAGGGTCAATCAGCCCCAGCATTTT. Protein: CASSSPDRVNQPQHF.

The CDR3 coding sequence is TGTGCCAGCAGCTTAGCAAGGACAGGCGGTACAGATACGCAGTATTTT. Amino acids: CASSLARTGGTDTQYF. The rearrangement links TRBV7-7 to TRBJ2-3; the match to TRBD1 covers 7 bases. Germline V gives CDR1 SSHAT, CDR2 FNYEAQ (reference sequence). Trimming cost V 0 bases and J 3 bases; bases outside gene matches: 6. This CDR3 is built from 16 residues.

The chain has TRBV6-5 and TRBJ1-3; 10 nucleotides match TRBD1. Unmatched junction bases numbered 10, after V lost 10 bases and J lost 4 bases. The CDR3 consists of 15 residues. Germline CDR1 MNHEY, CDR2 SVGAGI. The CDR3 bases are TGTGCCACATCCGGGACAGGGGTAAACGGAAACACCATATATTTT. It yields the protein CATSGTGVNGNTIYF.

The chain recombines TRBV6-5 with TRBJ2-7; 9 nucleotides agree with TRBD1. Losses at the gene ends were 0 bases for V and 3 bases for J; bases not matched to a gene: 6. The CDR3 sequence is 16 residues long. CDR1 and CDR2 (germline): MNHEY, SVGAGI. In DNA form, the CDR3 reads TGTGCCAGCAGTTACTCGTATACGGGACAGGGCTACGAGCAGTACTTC. As protein: CASSYSYTGQGYEQYF.

This chain links TRBV6-4 with TRBJ2-3; the match to TRBD2 covers 12 bases. With 2 bases clipped from V and 4 bases from J, the junction kept 1 base outside the gene matches. Germline assignment: CDR1 MRHNA and CDR2 SNTAGT. The CDR3 is 15 residues long. DNA of the CDR3: TGTGCCAGCAGTGACCTAGCGGGAGGGGCAGATACGCAGTATTTT. This encodes CASSDLAGGADTQYF.

The chain recombines TRBV2 with TRBJ2-1; 7 bases map to TRBD2. Germline assignment: CDR1 SNHLY and CDR2 FYNNEI. The J segment lost 2 bases and the V segment lost 8 bases, leaving 12 bases of the junction unmatched. The CDR3 contains 16 residues. CDR3 protein: CASGGGSPLPYNEQFF. The CDR3 nucleotides read TGTGCCAGCGGGGGGGGGTCACCACTTCCCTACAATGAGCAGTTCTTC.

The chain uses TRBV12-5 and TRBJ1-2; weak D call: TRBD1 (6 bases). The germline V gene has CDR1 LGHNT and CDR2 FRNRAP. The V end was cut by 1 base, the J end by 2 bases, with 8 bases between. The CDR3 has 14 amino acids. The CDR3 loop is CASGLDRANYGYTF. In nucleotides, the CDR3 is TGTGCTAGTGGTTTGGACAGGGCAAACTATGGCTACACCTTC.

J is TRBJ2-5 and V is TRBV5-6; tentatively, D is TRBD1 (5 bases). V gave up 7 bases and J gave up 0 bases, with 7 bases separating them. The V gene's germline CDR1 is SGHDT and CDR2 YYEEEE. The CDR3 is 12 amino acids. CDR3 protein: CASGRDQETQYF. DNA for the CDR3: TGTGCCAGCGGCAGGGACCAAGAGACCCAGTACTTC.

By frequency in the sample, this clone is medium-sized (0.01 to 0.1%). The chain carries TRBV13 and TRBJ2-7; unclear D gene. The ends were cut back, 3 bases at V and 3 bases at J, with 15 bases in the middle. The length of the CDR3 is 15 residues. The germline CDR1 and CDR2 sequences are PRHDT and FYEKMQ (reference sequence). CDR3 region: CASSLDGDLGYEQYF. The CDR3 DNA reads TGTGCCAGCAGCTTGGATGGGGATCTGGGCTACGAGCAGTACTTC.